The clone carrying this T cell receptor (beta chain) has a handful of counts. MiXCR was run by TCRdb on the RT-PCR reads, yielding one entry per CDR3 protein. Among approximately 410,000 distinct CDR3 sequences, roughly 17% were seen once, and the ten largest hold about 7%. These data come from a study of patients and donors after allogeneic stem cell transplantation. The CDR3 has 17 residues. Germline CDR1 is LGHDT and CDR2 is YNNKEL (reference sequence). V lost 4 bases, J lost 5 bases, and 10 bases stayed unmatched. The chain joins TRBV3-1 to TRBJ2-1; 11 nucleotides agree with TRBD2. This TCR derives from a human donor who was either an allogeneic HSCT recipient or a stem cell or donor lymphocyte infusion donor (not recorded which). It is not recorded whose cells these are; they may come from a transplant donor. Sequenced: blood, either unsorted or a sorted T cell fraction (not recorded which). The CDR3 protein is CASSLNGGLAGHNEQFF. For the CDR3, the DNA is TGTGCCAGCAGCCTAAACGGAGGACTAGCGGGTCACAATGAGCAGTTCTTC.